This T cell receptor beta chain was found in a study of cytomegalovirus exposure and HLA in healthy donors. Study-level results: Upon later analysis, HLA-associated TCR beta chains proved more clonally expanded than other, equally common chains. HLA alleles showed associations with roughly 17,000 TCR beta sequences in a later analysis, at a 0.05 false discovery rate.

Worth noting for this clone: The antigen remains unidentified.

Each donor was healthy, and each was a bone marrow donor. The germline V gene has CDR1 SGHAT and CDR2 FQNNGV. V gave up 4 bases and J gave up 4 bases; unmatched junction bases: 3. The CDR3 runs 13 residues. PCR primers comprised 60 Vbeta and 13 Jbeta primers. Produced via immunoSEQ multiplex PCR; TCRdb's table is partial and in-frame only. Of 150,000 to 200,000 clones listed, around four fifths are singletons. The clonotype was recovered from a female donor in good health and CMV-seronegative. V usage is TRBV11-2 and J usage is TRBJ1-2; 7 positions agree with TRBD1. Sequenced material: PBMCs. CDR3 in DNA: TGTGCCAGCAGCTCACAGGGGCCCTATGGCTACACCTTC. Its protein product is CASSSQGPYGYTF.